This section outlines one T cell receptor (beta chain) sequence together with its context. The antigen remains undetermined. This CDR3 is 14 amino acids long. The germline gives CDR1 MDHEN, CDR2 SYDVKM. V was shortened by 3 bases and J by 3 bases, with 9 bases between the two germline ends. Naive CD8 cells were CD45RO-negative, positively selected for CCR7, excluding terminally differentiated effector memory CD45RA+ cells. The input for sorted-subset replicate PCRs was around 210 ng DNA, approximately 30,000 T cell genomes. Per the study methods: Junction-only sequences produced by ImmunoSEQ had no quality scores, so filtering differed. TCRdb keeps only in-frame clones here, not all; method: immunoSEQ multiplex PCR. The D gene and trimming were derived from the DNA, and the V and J assignments and clone size from that table. Of about 2 million clones in the sample, approximately 94% were seen once.

The data stem from a study of shared clonotypes between healthy human individuals. Study conclusions and caveats: As a rule, naive subsets had a larger estimated richness than memory subsets.

The chain is built from TRBV28 and TRBJ1-3; D remains unclear. The TCR was taken from a man aged 18 to 29 in good health. Sequenced: naive CD8+ T cells sorted from blood. The CDR3 spells CASSFQGIGNTIYF. CDR3 in DNA: TGTGCCAGCAGTTTTCAAGGGATTGGAAACACCATATATTTT.